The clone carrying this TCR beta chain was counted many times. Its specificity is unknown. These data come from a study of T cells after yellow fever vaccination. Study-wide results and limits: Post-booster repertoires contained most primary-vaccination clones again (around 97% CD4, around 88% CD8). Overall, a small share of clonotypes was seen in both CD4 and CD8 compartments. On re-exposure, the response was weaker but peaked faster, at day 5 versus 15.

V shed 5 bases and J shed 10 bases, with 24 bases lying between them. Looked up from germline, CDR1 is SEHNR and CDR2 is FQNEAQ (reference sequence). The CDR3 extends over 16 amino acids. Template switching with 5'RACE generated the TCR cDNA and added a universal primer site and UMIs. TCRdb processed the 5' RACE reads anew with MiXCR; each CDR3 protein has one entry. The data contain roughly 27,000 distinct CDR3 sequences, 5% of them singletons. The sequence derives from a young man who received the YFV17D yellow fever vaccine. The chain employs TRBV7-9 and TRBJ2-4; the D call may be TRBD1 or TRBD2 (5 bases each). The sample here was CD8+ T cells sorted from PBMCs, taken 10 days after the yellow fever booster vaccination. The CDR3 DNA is TGTGCCAGCAGCACCTACCGGGACCCATCAGGTCCTATTCAGTACTTC. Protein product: CASSTYRDPSGPIQYF.